The 26 T cell receptor beta chains below come from one sample, sequenced in a study of blood T cell repertoires in COVID-19. Sequenced by immunoSEQ multiplex PCR; TCRdb stores in-frame clones only, minus some. The sample has about 150,000 clones; about 88% are singletons. The specimen was peripheral blood. Source of these receptors: a woman in her seventies with acute or convalescent COVID-19.

V gene TRBV7-2 combines with J gene TRBJ1-2; TRBD1 agrees at 12 bases. V trimming: 1 base; J trimming: 7 bases; junction bases outside the gene matches: 13. This CDR3 spans 18 amino acids. Germline lookup yields CDR1 SGHTA and CDR2 FQGNSA. The CDR3 spells CASSLVGTGGFLRSGYTF. The CDR3 region has the DNA TGTGCCAGCAGCTTAGTAGGGACAGGGGGCTTCCTCCGCAGTGGCTACACCTTC.

J is TRBJ1-1 and V is TRBV7-9; D gene unclear. The CDR3 sequence is 13 residues long. Trimming pared 2 bases from V and 9 bases from J, leaving 13 bases between. Germline V lookup: CDR1 SEHNR, CDR2 FQNEAQ (reference sequence). This CDR3 reads CASSLRQEHKAFF. The CDR3 DNA is TGTGCCAGCAGCTTAAGGCAGGAACACAAAGCTTTCTTT.

The V gene is TRBV5-4, the J gene TRBJ1-2; D not certain. The CDR3 loop spans 14 amino acids. From germline, CDR1 is SGHNT and CDR2 YYREEE (reference sequence). V was trimmed by 4 bases and J by 2 bases, leaving 12 bases between them. This CDR3 reads CASSPSWENYGYTF. The DNA for the CDR3 is TGTGCCAGCAGCCCGAGTTGGGAGAACTATGGCTACACCTTC.

CDR3 DNA sequence: TGTGCCAGCAGTCCCGGACAGGGGTCCAGCTCCTACGAGCAGTACTTC. It codes for CASSPGQGSSSYEQYF. The V call is TRBV27, the J call TRBJ2-7, with 9 nucleotides matching TRBD1. The V and J ends lost 5 bases and 0 bases, in that order; junction bases with no gene match: 8. The CDR3 is made up of 16 amino acids. Per germline, CDR1 MNHEY and CDR2 SMNVEV (reference sequence).

The chain is built from TRBV7-2 and TRBJ1-5, with 7 bases that match TRBD1. The CDR3 consists of 17 residues. The V gene end was trimmed by 6 bases and the J gene end by 2 bases; junction bases not matched to a gene: 13. The germline CDR1 and CDR2 sequences are SGHTA and FQGNSA. The CDR3 region is CASSRQTGIRGNQPQHF. The CDR3 DNA is TGTGCCAGCAGTCGACAGACAGGGATAAGAGGCAATCAGCCCCAGCATTTT.

As regards this clone: A read error may account for a junction end that differs from germline. This chain joins TRBV6-5 and TRBJ1-1; D not certain. This CDR3 contains 14 residues. Germline V CDR1 and CDR2: MNHEY, SVGAGI. Here the CDR3 DNA reads TGTGCCAGCAGCTACTCCCCCATGAACACTGAAGCTTTCTTT. Translated, it gives CASSYSPMNTEAFF.

The chain combines TRBV10-3 with TRBJ1-1; TRBD1 is a possible D gene (6 bases). The V gene lost 5 bases and the J gene lost 7 bases, with 11 bases spanning the gap. Germline CDR1 and CDR2: ENHRY and SYGVKD. The CDR3 contains 12 residues. CDR3 nucleotides: TGTGCCATCAGTATGACAGGAGTTGAAGCTTTCTTT. Translating it yields CAISMTGVEAFF.

J is TRBJ1-1 and V is TRBV11-1; D not certain. The CDR3 spans 13 residues. The ends were cut back, 5 bases at V and 3 bases at J, with 10 bases in the middle. Germline assignment: CDR1 SGHAT and CDR2 FQDESV (reference sequence). The CDR3 loop reads CASSPGVDTEAFF. The DNA for the CDR3 is TGTGCCAGCAGCCCCGGGGTAGACACTGAAGCTTTCTTT.

The genes are TRBV11-2 and TRBJ2-2; 9 nucleotides agree with TRBD2. The V gene end was trimmed by 6 bases and the J gene end by 1 base; junction bases not matched to a gene: 0. CDR1 and CDR2 from the germline V gene are SGHAT and FQNNGV. The CDR3 runs 14 residues. The DNA for the CDR3 is TGTGCCAGCAGGCGGGGGGGGAACACCGGGGAGCTGTTTTTT. Protein product: CASRRGGNTGELFF.

The chain combines TRBV27 with TRBJ1-6, with D uncertain. V dropped 1 base and J dropped 6 bases, with 10 bases sitting between them. Germline V gene data show CDR1 as MNHEY and CDR2 as SMNVEV (reference sequence). This CDR3 spans 15 amino acids. The DNA of the CDR3 is TGTGCCAGCAGTTTATACCAGGATAGTAATTCACCCCTCCACTTT. This translates into CASSLYQDSNSPLHF.

The rearrangement links TRBV7-8 to TRBJ2-5; 9 nucleotides match TRBD1. Looked up from germline, CDR1 is SGHVS and CDR2 is FQNEAQ. The ends lost 6 bases at V and 5 bases at J; junction bases unmatched: 10. The CDR3 contains 15 residues. Here the CDR3 DNA reads TGTGCCAGCAGACGAGGGACAGGGAACTTTGAGACCCAGTACTTC. Its translation is CASRRGTGNFETQYF. The full variable domain, its missing parts supplied by reference TRBV7-8 and TRBJ2-5, is GAGVSQSPRYKVAKRGQDVALRCDPISGHVSLFWYQQALGQGPEFLTYFQNEAQLDKSGLPSDRFFAERPEGSVSTLKIQRTQQEDSAVYLCASRRGTGNFETQYFGPGTRLLVL.

The rearrangement uses TRBV19 and TRBJ1-2; D remains unclear. This CDR3 region has 16 residues. In germline, CDR1 is LNHDA, CDR2 SQIVND (reference sequence). V was clipped by 1 base and J by 0 bases, with 12 bases between them. The CDR3 DNA follows: TGTGCCAGTAGTATAGTGCGGGCCTACTCTAACTATGGCTACACCTTC. Translation: CASSIVRAYSNYGYTF. Variable domain in full (rest from reference TRBV19 and TRBJ1-2): DGGITQSPKYLFRKEGQNVTLSCEQNLNHDAMYWYRQDPGQGLRLIYYSQIVNDFQKGDIAEGYSVSREKKESFPLTVTSAQKNPTAFYLCASSIVRAYSNYGYTFGSGTRLTVV.

The chain uses TRBV7-8 and TRBJ1-2, with a weak D call TRBD1 (5 bases). Deletions cut 1 base from V and 7 bases from J, with 16 bases between. CDR3 size: 15 residues. Germline V gives CDR1 SGHVS, CDR2 FQNEAQ. CDR3 sequence: CASSLEAGPYSGYTF. The CDR3 DNA reads as TGTGCCAGCAGCTTAGAGGCAGGGCCGTATAGTGGCTACACCTTC.

The chain has TRBV28 and TRBJ1-1; TRBD1 matches 9 bases. This CDR3 spans 12 amino acids. Germline assignment: CDR1 MDHEN and CDR2 SYDVKM. J gave up 10 bases and V 8 bases, and 8 bases lay outside the gene matches. As DNA, the CDR3 is TGTGCCAGCGCCTTAATGACAGGGGGAGCTTTCTTT. This gives the protein CASALMTGGAFF.

The J gene is TRBJ1-2, the V gene TRBV15; TRBD1 is a possible D gene (5 bases). The germline gives CDR1 LNHNV, CDR2 YYDKDF (reference sequence). Trimming shortened V by 3 bases and J by 2 bases, and 16 bases separated the two germline ends. CDR3 length: 16 residues. CDR3 nucleotides: TGTGCCACCAGCAGGGAGGGAGGGTCAGGGAACTATGGCTACACCTTC. Translating it yields CATSREGGSGNYGYTF.

This clone was seen only once. This chain links TRBV5-1 with TRBJ1-5, with D unresolved. CDR3 length: 12 amino acids. CDR1 and CDR2 from the germline V gene are SGHRS and YFSETQ. The germline V and J ends were trimmed by 10 bases and 2 bases, with 10 bases remaining between them. CDR3 in DNA: TGCGCCCCAAGGCGGGGCAATCAGCCCCAGCATTTT. This encodes CAPRRGNQPQHF.

The chain employs TRBV20-1 and TRBJ1-2; D is unresolved. The CDR3 loop spans 11 amino acids. Germline V CDR1 and CDR2: DFQATT, SNEGSKA (reference sequence). V was clipped by 2 bases and J by 8 bases, with 9 bases between them. The CDR3 nucleotides read TGCAGTGCTAGACGGGTGCAGGGCTACACCTTC. Translating gives CSARRVQGYTF.

This chain connects TRBV2 to TRBJ2-1, with 10 bases identical to TRBD2. The CDR3 spans 16 residues. Germline trimming cut 6 bases from V and 3 bases from J; bases unmatched to any gene: 8. Germline V gene sequence: CDR1 SNHLY, CDR2 FYNNEI. The CDR3 nucleotides read TGTGCCAGCAGGATCTACGGGACTAGCGTCTACAATGAGCAGTTCTTC. Residues: CASRIYGTSVYNEQFF.

This chain uses TRBV5-1 with TRBJ1-3, with D possibly TRBD1 on 5 matching bases. Trimming cost V 0 bases and J 4 bases, with 23 bases left between them. Germline CDR1 and CDR2: SGHRS and YFSETQ. The CDR3 length is 19 residues. CDR3: CASSLGPIVRGKSGNTIYF. CDR3 DNA sequence: TGCGCCAGCAGCTTGGGACCCATTGTCCGGGGGAAATCCGGAAACACCATATATTTT.

The chain combines TRBV2 with TRBJ2-1; D may be TRBD1 (5 bases). Trimming removed 8 bases at V and 4 bases at J, with 12 bases between. Germline CDR1 reads SNHLY; CDR2 reads FYNNEI. The CDR3 runs to 13 residues. CDR3 protein: CASSRDSYNEQFF. The DNA of the CDR3 is TGTGCCAGCTCCCGCGACAGTTACAATGAGCAGTTCTTC.

J is TRBJ2-1 and V is TRBV6-5, with 7 positions matching TRBD2. Trimming at V came to 6 bases and at J to 5 bases, leaving 10 bases not matched to a gene. The CDR3 totals 15 residues. CDR1 MNHEY and CDR2 SVGAGI come from the germline V gene. CDR3 DNA: TGTGCCAGCAGGCGGAGCGGGGCGGATCACAATGAGCAGTTCTTC. It is translated as CASRRSGADHNEQFF.

This sequence joins TRBV3-1 (or the pseudogene TRBV3-2) and TRBJ1-1; 7 bases match TRBD1. V was pared by 3 bases and J by 1 base, with 8 bases of the junction left unmatched. CDR1 is LGHDT and CDR2 is YNNKEL in the germline V gene (reference sequence). The length of the CDR3 is 16 residues. The CDR3 region has the DNA TGTGCCAGCAGCCATACGGACAGGTGGTGGAACACTGAAGCTTTCTTT. Its translation: CASSHTDRWWNTEAFF.

CDR3 in DNA: TGTGCCAGCAGCTTAGCGGGGACAGAGAACACTGAAGCTTTCTTT. This codes for CASSLAGTENTEAFF. This chain uses TRBV7-2 with TRBJ1-1, with TRBD1 matching over 7 bases. Per the germline V gene, CDR1 is SGHTA and CDR2 is FQGNSA. The CDR3 consists of 15 residues. Losses at the gene ends were 0 bases for V and 1 base for J; bases not matched to a gene: 2.

The chain links TRBV4-2 to TRBJ1-1; 10 bases align to TRBD1. Germline loops: CDR1 LGHNA, CDR2 YNFKEQ. V dropped 4 bases and J dropped 0; count of bases not matched to a gene: 8. The CDR3 consists of 17 residues. The CDR3 here is CASSPRDRGPMNTEAFF. CDR3 DNA sequence: TGTGCCAGCAGCCCCCGGGACAGGGGCCCCATGAACACTGAAGCTTTCTTT.

The chain uses TRBV5-1 and TRBJ2-5, with D unclear. V dropped 1 base and J dropped 5 bases, with 12 bases sitting between them. From germline, CDR1 is SGHRS and CDR2 YFSETQ. CDR3 size: 14 residues. Written as DNA, the CDR3 is TGCGCCAGCAGCTTGTCGTTGGAGTGGGAGACCCAGTACTTC. It yields the protein CASSLSLEWETQYF.

This clone was seen a single time. The chain has TRBV10-1 and TRBJ2-3; 10 bases are shared with TRBD2. The germline V gene encodes CDR1 WNHNN and CDR2 SYGVQD (reference sequence). The CDR3 has 15 residues. Trimming cost V 1 base and J 4 bases; bases outside gene matches: 2. The CDR3 sequence is CASSELSGGADTQYF. The CDR3 nucleotides are TGCGCCAGCAGTGAGTTGAGCGGGGGGGCAGATACGCAGTATTTT.